This T cell receptor (beta chain) was recorded in a study of cytomegalovirus exposure and HLA in healthy donors. The method was immunoSEQ multiplex PCR; TCRdb's version includes in-frame clones alone and lacks a portion of them. Here the sample spans more than 95,000 clones, over 90% being singletons. The sequence came from a woman aged 18-30 years in good health and CMV-seronegative. The sequenced sample was PBMCs.

DNA for the CDR3: TGTGCCAGCAGCTTGCGACGGGACTATGGCTACACCTTC. Its protein is CASSLRRDYGYTF. The chain couples TRBV28 to TRBJ1-2; no reliable D call. This CDR3 is built from 13 residues. Germline-derived CDR1 and CDR2 are MDHEN and SYDVKM. V lost 6 bases, J lost 3 bases, and 11 bases lay in between.